What follows are 23 T cell receptor beta chains derived from one specimen sequenced in a study of blood T cell repertoires in COVID-19. Profiled with immunoSEQ multiplex PCR; TCRdb holds only in-frame clones, not every one. In the table there are around 150,000 clones, around 87% of which are singletons. Specimen: peripheral blood. The receptors here all came from a young man with acute or convalescent COVID-19.

The rearrangement joins TRBV7-9 to TRBJ2-7; D is possibly TRBD2 (7 bases). The CDR3 sequence is 13 residues long. The V end was cut by 5 bases, the J end by 5 bases, with 13 bases between. Germline CDR1 SEHNR, CDR2 FQNEAQ (reference sequence). CDR3 residues: CASSNWGGNEQYF. The CDR3 DNA follows: TGTGCCAGCAGCAATTGGGGGGGCAACGAGCAGTACTTC.

This sequence joins TRBV20-1 and TRBJ1-1; 8 bases are a match to TRBD1. CDR1 and CDR2 (germline): DFQATT, SNEGSKA (reference sequence). The length of the CDR3 is 16 residues. V trimming: 3 bases; J trimming: 2 bases; junction bases outside the gene matches: 11. CDR3 residues: CSASDAGTGGNTEAFF. The CDR3, as DNA: TGCAGTGCTAGTGATGCAGGGACAGGTGGTAACACTGAAGCTTTCTTT.

This CDR3 is CASSSGQGLSYEQYV. The CDR3 DNA sequence: TGTGCCAGCAGCTCGGGACAGGGGCTCTCCTACGAGCAGTACGTC. The chain joins TRBV11-2 to TRBJ2-7; 10 bases fit TRBD1. V gave up 4 bases and J gave up 0 bases; unmatched junction bases: 3. CDR3 length: 15 amino acids. Germline CDR1 and CDR2: SGHAT and FQNNGV.

The chain is built from TRBV25-1 and TRBJ1-1; TRBD1 matches at 11 bases. In germline, CDR1 is MGHDK, CDR2 SYGVNS. This CDR3 comprises 18 residues. V was pared by 2 bases and J by 3 bases, with 11 bases of the junction left unmatched. CDR3 region: CASSEEIGQGAEDTEAFF. CDR3 in DNA: TGTGCCAGCAGTGAAGAAATTGGACAGGGGGCTGAGGACACTGAAGCTTTCTTT.

The count of this clone is one. This chain uses TRBV6-6 with TRBJ1-1, with 8 positions matching TRBD1. This CDR3 is built from 14 residues. V lost 2 bases, J lost 5 bases, and 4 bases stayed unmatched. CDR1 and CDR2 from the germline V gene are MNHNY and SVGAGI (reference sequence). This CDR3 reads CASSYRTGGTEAFF. Written as DNA, the CDR3 is TGTGCCAGCAGTTACCGAACAGGGGGTACTGAAGCTTTCTTT.

The rearrangement uses TRBV4-1 and TRBJ2-1; TRBD1 matches at 10 bases. This CDR3 has 15 amino acids. Germline assignment: CDR1 MGHRA and CDR2 YSYEKL. V lost 4 bases to trimming and J lost 7 bases; unmatched junction nucleotides: 7. Here the CDR3 DNA reads TGCGCCAGCAGCCCCAGACAGGGGGCAGGGAATGAGCAGTTCTTC. Translated, it gives CASSPRQGAGNEQFF.

V usage is TRBV5-1 and J usage is TRBJ2-5; tentatively, D is TRBD2 (5 bases). CDR3 length: 14 residues. Germline CDR1 SGHRS, CDR2 YFSETQ. V was pared by 2 bases and J by 3 bases, with 11 bases between. CDR3 DNA sequence: TGCGCCAGCAGCTTTCGGGGTATGAAAGAGACCCAGTACTTC. Residues: CASSFRGMKETQYF.

This chain joins TRBV6-5 and TRBJ2-5, with D possibly TRBD1 on 6 matching bases. Deletions cut 4 bases from V and 5 bases from J, with 17 bases between. The CDR3 loop spans 15 amino acids. Germline V gene sequence: CDR1 MNHEY, CDR2 SVGAGI. The CDR3 loop reads CASSSPQIGQETQYF. CDR3 sequence (DNA): TGTGCCAGCAGTTCACCACAGATTGGACAGGAGACCCAGTACTTC.

The gene calls are TRBV5-1 and TRBJ2-1; unclear D gene. Trimming shortened V by 0 bases and J by 3 bases, and 4 bases separated the two germline ends. Looked up from germline, CDR1 is SGHRS and CDR2 is YFSETQ. The CDR3 has 13 residues. Here the CDR3 DNA reads TGCGCCAGCAGCTTGGACGGCTACAATGAGCAGTTCTTC. Encoded protein: CASSLDGYNEQFF. The whole variable domain, filled in from reference TRBV5-1 and TRBJ2-1, reads KAGVTQTPRYLIKTRGQQVTLSCSPISGHRSVSWYQQTPGQGLQFLFEYFSETQRNKGNFPGRFSGRQFSNSRSEMNVSTLELGDSALYLCASSLDGYNEQFFGPGTRLTVL.

The chain uses TRBV10-1 and TRBJ1-4; D not resolved. The CDR3 has 14 amino acids. Germline values: CDR1 WNHNN, CDR2 SYGVQD (reference sequence). Trimming pared 4 bases from V and 4 bases from J, leaving 10 bases between. The CDR3: CASSVTGVNEKLFF. The DNA for the CDR3 is TGCGCCAGCAGTGTTACGGGAGTTAATGAAAAACTGTTTTTT.

This chain uses TRBV12-3 or TRBV12-4 with TRBJ1-1, with TRBD1 identical over 9 bases. The CDR3 sequence is 13 residues long. Trimming cost V 6 bases and J 1 base; bases outside gene matches: 0. Written as DNA, the CDR3 is TGTGCCAGCAGGGGACAGGGGAACACTGAAGCTTTCTTT. Protein: CASRGQGNTEAFF.

The chain carries TRBV24-1 and TRBJ2-1; 7 nucleotides align to TRBD1. V shed 5 bases and J 7 bases; nucleotides not matched to a gene: 4. CDR3 size: 13 residues. Germline CDR1 is KGHDR and CDR2 is SFDVKD. CDR3 loop: CATSVKGANEQFF. The DNA for the CDR3 is TGTGCCACCAGTGTAAAGGGGGCTAATGAGCAGTTCTTC.

The chain recombines TRBV7-3 with TRBJ2-2, with 10 bases that match TRBD2. This CDR3 region has 17 residues. The J segment lost 1 base and the V segment lost 0 bases, leaving 2 bases of the junction unmatched. Germline V gene sequence: CDR1 SGHTA, CDR2 FQGTGA. CDR3 in DNA: TGTGCCAGCAGCTTAACCAGCGGGGGGGGGAACACCGGGGAGCTGTTTTTT. Its translation: CASSLTSGGGNTGELFF.

The gene calls are TRBV12-3 or TRBV12-4 and TRBJ1-6, with TRBD1 as a possible D gene (6 bases). CDR3 length equals 13 residues. Trimming removed 10 bases from V and 6 bases from J, with 13 bases in between. CDR3: CATQGNGNSPLHF. CDR3 nucleotide sequence: TGTGCCACCCAGGGGAATGGTAATTCACCCCTCCACTTT.

The gene calls are TRBV28 and TRBJ2-1; 9 nucleotides agree with TRBD2. Germline V gene sequence: CDR1 MDHEN, CDR2 SYDVKM. V was clipped by 5 bases and J by 7 bases; unmatched bases: 9. CDR3 size: 15 residues. The CDR3 spells CASSGSGGRRNEQFF. CDR3 in DNA: TGTGCCAGCAGTGGGAGCGGGGGGCGGAGGAATGAGCAGTTCTTC.

The chain combines TRBV30 with TRBJ1-3; the D is unclear. The V end lost 2 bases, the J end lost 0 bases, and 8 bases lay between the germline ends. Looked up from germline, CDR1 is GTSNPN and CDR2 is SVGIG (reference sequence). The CDR3 has 14 residues. The CDR3 spells CAWSTRGSGNTIYF. DNA of the CDR3: TGTGCCTGGAGTACTCGCGGCTCTGGAAACACCATATATTTT.

This chain links TRBV3-1 (or the pseudogene TRBV3-2) with TRBJ2-5; weak D call: TRBD1 (5 bases). The CDR3 sequence is 16 residues long. CDR1 is LGHDT, CDR2 YNNKEL, per germline (reference sequence). V lost 2 bases and J 1 base, leaving 14 bases between the germline ends. The CDR3 reads CASSQPTGPIQETQYF. The CDR3 DNA is TGTGCCAGCAGCCAACCTACAGGCCCCATCCAAGAGACCCAGTACTTC.

The chain uses TRBV5-1 and TRBJ1-4, with D unresolved. The CDR3 loop spans 12 amino acids. V lost 0 bases and J lost 8, with 5 bases in between. Germline CDR1 is SGHRS and CDR2 is YFSETQ. The CDR3 here is CASSLGGEKLFF. CDR3 nucleotides: TGCGCCAGCAGCTTGGGAGGCGAAAAACTGTTTTTT.

V usage is TRBV27 and J usage is TRBJ1-2, with 7 bases lining up with TRBD1. The CDR3 runs to 15 residues. The V segment lost 5 bases and the J segment 7 bases; nucleotides outside the gene matches: 13. The germline V gene has CDR1 MNHEY and CDR2 SMNVEV (reference sequence). The CDR3 DNA sequence: TGTGCCAGCAGTCCAAACTATGACAGGGCGCTTGGCTACACCTTC. It yields the protein CASSPNYDRALGYTF.

The chain has TRBV21-1 and TRBJ1-5; the tabulated D call, TRBD1, remains unverified against the DNA. TRBV21-1 is marked as a pseudogene. The CDR3 covers 18 residues. The CDR3 is CASSKQTRRQPENQPQHF. The DNA of the CDR3 is TGTGCCAGCAGCAAACAGACTCGTCGACAGCCCGAGAATCAGCCCCAGCATTTT.

The chain carries TRBV12-3 or TRBV12-4 and TRBJ2-3; D might be TRBD2 (5 bases). The V end lost 8 bases, the J end lost 4 bases, and 10 bases lay between the germline ends. CDR3 length: 12 residues. The CDR3 DNA reads TGTGCCAGCGGCGCGGAGGCAGATACGCAGTATTTT. Translated, it gives CASGAEADTQYF.

The chain employs TRBV7-3 and TRBJ2-1; D is perhaps TRBD1 (6 bases). Germline CDR1 is SGHTA and CDR2 is FQGTGA. The CDR3 consists of 13 residues. V was clipped by 5 bases and J by 7 bases, with 12 bases between them. The CDR3 protein is CASSRQDGNEQFF. CDR3 DNA sequence: TGTGCCAGCAGCCGACAGGATGGTAATGAGCAGTTCTTC.

The CDR3 is CASNEGRQGARNSPLHF. The CDR3 region has the DNA TGTGCCAGTAACGAGGGACGACAGGGGGCGCGGAATTCACCCCTCCACTTT. V gene TRBV19 combines with J gene TRBJ1-6; TRBD1 matches at 10 bases. Germline values: CDR1 LNHDA, CDR2 SQIVND (reference sequence). Trimming removed 7 bases from V and 7 bases from J; junction bases left unmatched: 13. The CDR3 has 17 residues.